Below, 23 T cell receptor beta chains from the same sample are listed, as sequenced in a study of T cell responses to AZD1222 COVID-19 vaccine. Some clones are missing from TCRdb's copy, which holds only in-frame ones; the method was immunoSEQ multiplex PCR. The data contain approximately 99,000 clones, about nine tenths of them singletons. Sequences were derived from peripheral blood, sampled 28 days after the second AZD1222 dose. These receptors all stem from an adult who received the AZD1222 COVID-19 vaccine.

This chain links TRBV6-5 with TRBJ1-1, with D possibly matching TRBD1 (5 bases). The germline CDR1 and CDR2 sequences are MNHEY and SVGAGI. CDR3 length: 14 residues. V was trimmed by 6 bases and J by 4 bases, leaving 15 bases between them. The CDR3 loop is CASSPGLLSTEAFF. DNA of the CDR3: TGTGCCAGCAGCCCAGGGTTACTAAGCACTGAAGCTTTCTTT.

A single count supports this clone. This rearrangement joins TRBV6-1 to TRBJ1-2, with unresolved D. This CDR3 has 16 residues. Germline V gene data show CDR1 as MNHNS and CDR2 as SASEGT. Trimming removed 4 bases at V and 1 base at J, with 16 bases between. The CDR3 is CASSADGGGINYGYTF. CDR3 sequence (DNA): TGTGCCAGCAGTGCGGACGGAGGCGGCATTAACTATGGCTACACCTTC.

The chain recombines TRBV6-5 with TRBJ2-7; TRBD1 might be the D (6 bases). This CDR3 has 14 amino acids. V was pared by 6 bases and J by 2 bases, with 14 bases between. The germline V gene has CDR1 MNHEY and CDR2 SVGAGI. The CDR3 reads CASRPRQVPYEQYF. DNA of the CDR3: TGTGCCAGCAGACCCAGACAGGTCCCCTACGAGCAGTACTTC.

The J gene is TRBJ2-7, the V gene TRBV21-1; the table assigns TRBD2, which was not confirmed against the DNA. TRBV21-1 corresponds to a pseudogene. The CDR3 runs to 16 residues. The CDR3 coding sequence is TGTGCCAGCAGCAAAGTGACTAGCGCAAATCACTACGAGCAGTACTTC. Translation gives CASSKVTSANHYEQYF.

The chain employs TRBV28 and TRBJ1-2, with D perhaps TRBD1 (6 bases). Germline assignment: CDR1 MDHEN and CDR2 SYDVKM. This CDR3 is built from 15 residues. V lost 5 bases, J lost 4 bases, and 17 bases lay in between. This CDR3 reads CASSQFRTDFYGYTF. The CDR3, as DNA: TGTGCCAGCAGTCAATTCAGGACAGACTTCTATGGCTACACCTTC.

The chain employs TRBV7-2 and TRBJ2-7, with D possibly being TRBD2 (5 bases). CDR1 is SGHTA, CDR2 FQGNSA, per germline. Trimming took 6 bases from V and 6 from J, leaving 15 bases between them. The CDR3 has 13 residues. The CDR3 sequence: CASSLDLTGEQYF. CDR3 coding DNA: TGTGCCAGCAGTCTGGACTTGACGGGCGAGCAGTACTTC.

This chain uses TRBV5-1 with TRBJ1-5; D is undetermined. The germline V gene has CDR1 SGHRS and CDR2 YFSETQ. The V end lost 0 bases, the J end lost 5 bases, and 9 bases lay between the germline ends. The CDR3 consists of 14 residues. This chain's CDR3 is CASSLEGIDQPQHF. The CDR3 coding sequence is TGCGCCAGCAGCTTGGAAGGGATAGATCAGCCCCAGCATTTT.

J is TRBJ2-3 and V is TRBV10-3; D gene unclear. Trimming cost V 6 bases and J 1 base, with 11 bases left between them. The CDR3 length is 14 residues. Germline values: CDR1 ENHRY, CDR2 SYGVKD. CDR3: CAISPGRGTDTQYF. The CDR3 DNA reads as TGTGCCATCAGCCCGGGCAGAGGCACAGATACGCAGTATTTT.

This chain uses TRBV29-1 with TRBJ2-1; TRBD1 is a possible D gene (5 bases). The germline gives CDR1 SQVTM, CDR2 ANQGSEA. The V and J ends lost 1 base and 11 bases respectively, with 18 bases between them. The CDR3 has 14 amino acids. The CDR3 loop reads CSVEVDGVAGKQFF. For the CDR3, the DNA is TGCAGCGTTGAAGTAGATGGGGTAGCAGGGAAGCAGTTCTTC.

V and J are TRBV5-4 and TRBJ2-2; 8 bases match TRBD1. This CDR3 is built from 14 residues. Looked up from germline, CDR1 is SGHNT and CDR2 is YYREEE (reference sequence). The V and J ends lost 3 bases and 6 bases, in that order; junction bases with no gene match: 4. CDR3 DNA sequence: TGTGCCAGCAGCTCGACAGGGGCGTCCGGGGAGCTGTTTTTT. Protein: CASSSTGASGELFF.

The chain uses TRBV5-1 and TRBJ1-3; D not resolved. CDR1 and CDR2 (germline): SGHRS, YFSETQ. The CDR3 has 16 amino acids. V was shortened by 0 bases and J by 4 bases, with 14 bases between the two germline ends. CDR3 residues: CASSLVGISRGNTIYF. CDR3 coding DNA: TGCGCCAGCAGCTTGGTAGGGATTTCCAGAGGAAACACCATATATTTT.

The chain carries TRBV28 and TRBJ1-2; 7 bases match TRBD1. CDR1 and CDR2 from the germline V gene are MDHEN and SYDVKM. This CDR3 is built from 14 residues. V lost 5 bases and J lost 0; bases outside the gene matches: 3. The CDR3 DNA follows: TGTGCCAGCAGTCCTACAGGGGCTAACTATGGCTACACCTTC. Its protein product is CASSPTGANYGYTF.

In this sample, this clone turned up once. The chain carries TRBV11-2 and TRBJ2-7; 7 bases map to TRBD1. The trim removed 1 base at V and 2 bases at J, leaving 14 bases unmatched. The CDR3 runs to 18 residues. Germline assignment: CDR1 SGHAT and CDR2 FQNNGV. The CDR3 protein is CASSLGNFRDSRPYEQYF. The DNA of the CDR3 is TGTGCCAGCAGCTTAGGGAACTTCCGGGACAGTCGCCCCTACGAGCAGTACTTC.

This clone showed up just once. The chain carries TRBV5-1 and TRBJ1-6; TRBD1 aligns across 9 bases. The CDR3 is 15 residues long. With 1 base clipped from V and 7 bases from J, the junction kept 3 bases outside the gene matches. Germline V lookup: CDR1 SGHRS, CDR2 YFSETQ. CDR3 nucleotides: TGCGCCAGCAGCTTGTATGGGACAGGGAATTCACCCCTCCACTTT. This translates into CASSLYGTGNSPLHF.

CDR3 loop: CASSSYMPPPGGRYEQYF. DNA of the CDR3: TGTGCCAGCAGTTCATATATGCCCCCACCGGGAGGGAGGTACGAGCAGTACTTC. The V call is TRBV27, the J call TRBJ2-7, with 8 nucleotides matching TRBD2. CDR1 MNHEY and CDR2 SMNVEV come from the germline V gene (reference sequence). The V segment lost 4 bases and the J segment 4 bases; nucleotides outside the gene matches: 18. This CDR3 region has 18 residues.

In its sample, this clone is medium-sized (0.01 to 0.1%). V and J are TRBV2 and TRBJ2-7; D perhaps matches TRBD2 (7 bases). Trimming cost V 4 bases and J 5 bases, with 9 bases left between them. The CDR3 is 12 amino acids. From germline, CDR1 is SNHLY and CDR2 FYNNEI. The CDR3 is CASSGGGDEQYF. The CDR3 DNA sequence: TGTGCCAGCAGTGGGGGGGGCGACGAGCAGTACTTC.

V and J are TRBV11-3 and TRBJ2-2; D unresolved. Germline V gives CDR1 SGHNT, CDR2 YENEEA. V dropped 5 bases and J dropped 0 bases, with 10 bases sitting between them. The CDR3 loop spans 15 amino acids. The CDR3: CASSPGDSNTGELFF. In nucleotides, the CDR3 is TGTGCCAGCAGCCCCGGAGATTCGAACACCGGGGAGCTGTTTTTT.

The V gene is TRBV7-8, the J gene TRBJ2-3; 11 bases map to TRBD2. Germline trimming cut 4 bases from V and 4 bases from J; bases unmatched to any gene: 7. Germline V gene data show CDR1 as SGHVS and CDR2 as FQNEAQ. The CDR3 runs 16 residues. CDR3 sequence reads: CASSSTSGSGADTQYF. In nucleotides, the CDR3 is TGTGCCAGCAGCTCAACTAGCGGGAGTGGTGCAGATACGCAGTATTTT.

This chain joins TRBV5-6 and TRBJ1-2; 7 nucleotides match TRBD1. With V trimmed by 4 bases and J by 8 bases, 11 bases remained unmatched. The length of the CDR3 is 14 residues. Germline V gene data show CDR1 as SGHDT and CDR2 as YYEEEE. The DNA for the CDR3 is TGTGCCAGCAGCACGACAGGGTCTTCGTCCGGCTACACCTTC. The encoded protein is CASSTTGSSSGYTF.

The chain carries TRBV28 and TRBJ1-5; a possible D gene is TRBD1 (6 bases). Looked up from germline, CDR1 is MDHEN and CDR2 is SYDVKM. Trimming took off 3 bases at V and 0 bases at J, with 15 bases between the two ends. The CDR3 extends over 17 amino acids. CDR3 DNA: TGTGCCAGCAGTTTGACCGGACAGTCCTATAGCAATCAGCCCCAGCATTTT. Its translation: CASSLTGQSYSNQPQHF.

V gene TRBV6-5 combines with J gene TRBJ2-3; D gene ambiguous. V gave up 2 bases and J gave up 0 bases, with 9 bases separating them. The CDR3 sequence is 15 residues long. From germline, CDR1 is MNHEY and CDR2 SVGAGI. This chain's CDR3 is CASSYLRASTDTQYF. CDR3 bases: TGTGCCAGCAGTTACCTCCGGGCTAGCACAGATACGCAGTATTTT.

V is TRBV7-2 and J is TRBJ2-2, with 7 bases lining up with TRBD2. J was trimmed by 4 bases and V by 5 bases; bases with no gene match: 13. CDR3 length equals 17 residues. Germline CDR1 is SGHTA and CDR2 is FQGNSA. This CDR3 reads CASSPPAGVATTGELFF. CDR3 nucleotide sequence: TGTGCCAGCAGCCCCCCCGCGGGAGTAGCGACCACCGGGGAGCTGTTTTTT.

The chain recombines TRBV5-4 with TRBJ2-1, with 7 bases matching TRBD1. Germline V gene sequence: CDR1 SGHNT, CDR2 YYREEE (reference sequence). The CDR3 is made up of 15 amino acids. J gave up 5 bases and V 4 bases, and 9 bases lay outside the gene matches. The CDR3 bases are TGTGCCAGCAGCACGTCCAGGGGGTCCCACAATGAGCAGTTCTTC. This translates into CASSTSRGSHNEQFF.